The 26 T cell receptor beta chains below were found in one sample sequenced in a study of regulatory T cells in long-lasting Graves disease. Both iRepertoire HTBI primers and Arm-PCR of CDR3 regions were used to build the TCR beta libraries. TCRdb independently ran MiXCR on the multiplex PCR reads; one entry per CDR3 protein. The table shows a few hundred thousand distinct CDR3 sequences, with about a quarter occurring only once. Sample time point: persistent/refractory GD, antithyroid drugs over 5 years with positive TRAb. The TCR library was made from RNA extracted from PBMCs. The specimen comprised peripheral blood mononuclear cells (PBMCs), sampled when the disease was refractory, from a patient treated with antithyroid drugs. These receptors came from a female donor with Graves disease.

In this sample, this clonotype turned up many times. The V and J genes are TRBV7-2 and TRBJ1-4, with 11 bases fitting TRBD1. Germline V gives CDR1 SGHTA, CDR2 FQGNSA. Losses at the gene ends were 5 bases for V and 8 bases for J; bases not matched to a gene: 4. This CDR3 has 14 residues. The CDR3 here is CASSPRDRGEKLFF. DNA for the CDR3: TGTGCCAGCAGCCCTCGGGACAGGGGGGAAAAACTGTTTTTT.

The chain links TRBV19 to TRBJ1-5; 8 positions agree with TRBD1. CDR1 and CDR2 from the germline V gene are LNHDA and SQIVND (reference sequence). The CDR3 has 15 residues. V was clipped by 7 bases and J by 5 bases; unmatched bases: 10. The CDR3 DNA reads as TGTGCCAGTACCACCATCGACAGGGGTGATCAGCCCCAGCATTTT. Amino acids: CASTTIDRGDQPQHF.

There are a few counts of this clonotype. V usage is TRBV20-1 and J usage is TRBJ2-7; tentative D call: TRBD2 (6 bases). This CDR3 is built from 12 residues. V dropped 2 bases and J dropped 5 bases, with 10 bases sitting between them. CDR1 DFQATT and CDR2 SNEGSKA come from the germline V gene (reference sequence). Written as DNA, the CDR3 is TGCAGTGCTAGACCGGAGGGAGACGAGCAGTACTTC. Residues: CSARPEGDEQYF.

The rearrangement uses TRBV5-1 and TRBJ2-1; D may match TRBD1 or TRBD2 (5 bases each). CDR1 is SGHRS and CDR2 is YFSETQ in the germline V gene. This CDR3 is built from 14 residues. The V and J ends lost 2 bases and 8 bases respectively, with 14 bases between them. The CDR3: CASSFGDRPHEQFF. In nucleotides, the CDR3 is TGCGCCAGCAGCTTCGGGGACCGCCCCCATGAGCAGTTCTTC.

This clonotype was seen ten or more times. The chain carries TRBV29-1 and TRBJ2-7; 8 bases line up with TRBD1. From germline, CDR1 is SQVTM and CDR2 ANQGSEA. V lost 4 bases, J lost 2 bases, and 1 base stayed unmatched. The CDR3 has 12 amino acids. This CDR3 is CSVADRAYEQYF. In DNA, the CDR3 is TGCAGCGTTGCGGACAGGGCCTACGAGCAGTACTTC.

This clonotype showed up many times. The V call is TRBV5-1, the J call TRBJ1-2, with a possible D match to TRBD1 (5 bases). The V and J ends lost 0 bases and 4 bases respectively, with 10 bases between them. CDR3 length: 14 amino acids. Germline CDR1 reads SGHRS; CDR2 reads YFSETQ. CDR3 sequence (DNA): TGCGCCAGCAGCTTGGCAGGGCCAGCCTATGGCTACACCTTC. Translated, it gives CASSLAGPAYGYTF.

This clonotype was seen a few times. This chain links TRBV6-5 with TRBJ2-7; D not certain. The germline gives CDR1 MNHEY, CDR2 SVGAGI. Trimming removed 0 bases from V and 2 bases from J, with 14 bases in between. This CDR3 has 16 amino acids. CDR3 protein: CASSYSYGKFTYEQYF. In DNA, the CDR3 is TGTGCCAGCAGTTACTCTTACGGCAAATTCACCTACGAGCAGTACTTC.

This clonotype was picked up many times. The V and J genes are TRBV10-3 and TRBJ1-2; D possibly corresponds to TRBD1 (5 bases). The CDR3 is 13 residues long. The V gene lost 11 bases and the J gene lost 4 bases, with 17 bases spanning the gap. The germline gives CDR1 ENHRY, CDR2 SYGVKD. CDR3 region: CASRDSPTYGYTF. The CDR3 nucleotides are TGTGCCTCAAGAGACAGTCCTACCTATGGCTACACCTTC.

The chain couples TRBV20-1 to TRBJ1-5, with 11 nucleotides matching TRBD1. The CDR3 is 13 amino acids. Trimming cost V 3 bases and J 7 bases; bases outside gene matches: 2. Germline CDR1 is DFQATT and CDR2 is SNEGSKA (reference sequence). The CDR3 coding sequence is TGCAGTGCTAGTTGGACAGGGGGCCAGCCCCAGCATTTT. This translates into CSASWTGGQPQHF.

The V gene is TRBV4-3, the J gene TRBJ1-1; TRBD1 agrees at 7 bases. Germline lookup yields CDR1 LGHNA and CDR2 YSLEER. Losses at the gene ends were 6 bases for V and 3 bases for J; bases not matched to a gene: 7. There are 14 residues in the CDR3. The CDR3 DNA sequence: TGCGCCAGCAGACGCGACAGGGTTCACACTGAAGCTTTCTTT. Encoded protein: CASRRDRVHTEAFF.

This rearrangement joins TRBV12-3 or TRBV12-4 to TRBJ1-1, with D possibly matching TRBD1 (6 bases). V lost 3 bases to trimming and J lost 11 bases, with 16 bases between them. This CDR3 region has 13 residues. CDR3 coding DNA: TGTGCCAGCAGTTTCTCCGACAGGTTGCAGGCTTTCTTT. Encoded protein: CASSFSDRLQAFF.

This clonotype came up many times. The rearrangement links TRBV10-3 to TRBJ1-1, with D possibly being TRBD1 (5 bases). V was pared by 1 base and J by 1 base, with 10 bases between. CDR1 ENHRY and CDR2 SYGVKD come from the germline V gene. The CDR3 is made up of 15 amino acids. CDR3 region: CAISEFGQRNTEAFF. For the CDR3, the DNA is TGTGCCATCAGTGAGTTTGGACAAAGGAACACTGAAGCTTTCTTT.

This clonotype came up a few times. The V call is TRBV5-1, the J call TRBJ2-7; 13 bases map to TRBD2. CDR1 SGHRS and CDR2 YFSETQ come from the germline V gene. The length of the CDR3 is 16 residues. V lost 4 bases, J lost 4 bases, and 8 bases stayed unmatched. The CDR3 region is CASSRGTSGALYEQYF. CDR3 sequence (DNA): TGCGCCAGCAGCCGAGGGACTAGCGGGGCTCTTTACGAGCAGTACTTC. The full variable domain, in which reference TRBV5-1 and TRBJ2-7 provide the parts outside the CDR3, is KAGVTQTPRYLIKTRGQQVTLSCSPISGHRSVSWYQQTPGQGLQFLFEYFSETQRNKGNFPGRFSGRQFSNSRSEMNVSTLELGDSALYLCASSRGTSGALYEQYFGPGTRLTVT.

The chain couples TRBV5-1 to TRBJ2-5; no clear D gene. The CDR3 runs 16 residues. CDR1 is SGHRS, CDR2 YFSETQ, per germline. V lost 2 bases and J lost 5, with 19 bases in between. The CDR3, as DNA: TGCGCCAGCAGCTTAGTGTCTAGATCTGGCCGGGAGACCCAGTACTTC. It specifies CASSLVSRSGRETQYF. Drawing the rest from reference TRBV5-1 and TRBJ2-5, the complete variable domain is KAGVTQTPRYLIKTRGQQVTLSCSPISGHRSVSWYQQTPGQGLQFLFEYFSETQRNKGNFPGRFSGRQFSNSRSEMNVSTLELGDSALYLCASSLVSRSGRETQYFGPGTRLLVL.

This clonotype was seen only a few times. J is TRBJ2-7 and V is TRBV7-2; D is ambiguous. The CDR3 is 15 residues long. Germline assignment: CDR1 SGHTA and CDR2 FQGNSA. Trimming took off 3 bases at V and 3 bases at J, with 15 bases between the two ends. DNA for the CDR3: TGTGCCAGCAGCTTTCCCCCCCCCCAGAACTACGAGCAGTACTTC. It specifies CASSFPPPQNYEQYF.

This clonotype was recorded at least ten times. The V and J genes are TRBV28 and TRBJ1-6; no clear D. This CDR3 is built from 16 residues. Between the trimmed V and J ends, which lost 1 base and 3 bases, there was a span of 10 bases. CDR1 MDHEN and CDR2 SYDVKM come from the germline V gene. In DNA form, the CDR3 reads TGTGCCAGCAGTTTATTAGGGCTCTACTATAATTCACCCCTCCACTTT. Protein product: CASSLLGLYYNSPLHF.

This chain links TRBV6-1 with TRBJ1-3, with D unclear. The germline CDR1 and CDR2 sequences are MNHNS and SASEGT. Between the trimmed V and J ends, which lost 7 bases and 0 bases, there was a span of 16 bases. The CDR3 runs to 16 residues. For the CDR3, the DNA is TGTGCCAGCACCATAAACCAGGCCCCCTCTGGAAACACCATATATTTT. This codes for CASTINQAPSGNTIYF.

This clonotype was seen at least ten times. The rearrangement joins TRBV6-2 or TRBV6-3 to TRBJ1-2; possibly TRBD1 for D (5 bases). V was cut by 2 bases and J by 1 base, with 8 bases left in between. This CDR3 is built from 14 residues. Germline V gene sequence: CDR1 MNHEY, CDR2 SVGEGT. Here the CDR3 reads CASSYAQVNYGYTF. CDR3 sequence (DNA): TGTGCCAGCAGTTACGCACAGGTTAACTATGGCTACACCTTC.

On this clonotype: This may come from a read error, since a much larger clone is one base off. The V gene is TRBV28, the J gene TRBJ1-1; D remains ambiguous. CDR1 is MDHEN, CDR2 SYDVKM, per germline. The V end lost 7 bases, the J end lost 2 bases, and 14 bases lay between the germline ends. This CDR3 has 14 amino acids. The CDR3 region has the DNA TGTGCCAGCACCGTGGCGGCCCCAAACACTGAAGCTTTCTTT. It yields the protein CASTVAAPNTEAFF. The variable domain in full, completed from reference TRBV28 and TRBJ1-1, reads DVKVTQSSRYLVKRTGEKVFLECVQDMDHENMFWYRQDPGLGLRLIYFSYDVKMKEKGDIPEGYSVSREKKERFSLILESASTNQTSMYLCASTVAAPNTEAFFGQGTRLTVV.

The rearrangement uses TRBV2 and TRBJ1-5; D perhaps matches TRBD1 (6 bases). Germline CDR1 is SNHLY and CDR2 is FYNNEI. V lost 8 bases and J 7 bases, leaving 18 bases between the germline ends. The CDR3 covers 14 residues. The CDR3 DNA follows: TGTGCCAGCCACGGGGGCGACTACGGCCAGCCCCAGCATTTT. It encodes CASHGGDYGQPQHF.

As for this clonotype: A junction boundary mismatches the germline segment, possibly from a read error. The rearrangement joins TRBV4-1 to TRBJ1-1; 8 nucleotides match TRBD1. The germline V gene has CDR1 MGHRA and CDR2 YSYEKL. The CDR3 contains 13 residues. Here the CDR3 DNA reads TGCGCCACCGCCGGACAGGGAAGAAATGAAGCTTCCTTT. This encodes CATAGQGRNEASF.

V and J are TRBV12-3 or TRBV12-4 and TRBJ2-5, with D tentatively TRBD1 (6 bases). The CDR3 contains 13 residues. V was pared by 6 bases and J by 2 bases, with 10 bases between. CDR3 protein: CASSPGDQETQYF. CDR3 DNA: TGTGCCAGCAGCCCAGGGGATCAAGAGACCCAGTACTTC.

This chain connects TRBV7-9 to TRBJ2-7; D not resolved. Germline V gene data show CDR1 as SEHNR and CDR2 as FQNEAQ (reference sequence). This CDR3 is built from 11 residues. The V gene lost 6 bases and the J gene lost 7 bases, with 10 bases spanning the gap. The CDR3 DNA sequence: TGTGCCAGCAGGTCGTTCGGGGAGCAGTACTTC. It encodes CASRSFGEQYF. Complete variable domain (other parts from reference TRBV7-9 and TRBJ2-7): DTGVSQNPRHKITKRGQNVTFRCDPISEHNRLYWYRQTLGQGPEFLTYFQNEAQLEKSRLLSDRFSAERPKGSFSTLEIQRTEQGDSAMYLCASRSFGEQYFGPGTRLTVT.

Many counts were recorded for this clonotype. The chain employs TRBV11-1 and TRBJ1-1; maybe TRBD1 (5 bases). This CDR3 contains 14 residues. With 4 bases removed from V and 10 bases from J, the gap between germline ends came to 19 bases. Germline CDR1 and CDR2: SGHAT and FQDESV (reference sequence). As DNA, the CDR3 is TGTGCCAGCAGCTCCATCGGGGCCTCCCATGGAGCTTTCTTT. Translating gives CASSSIGASHGAFF.

The V call is TRBV14, the J call TRBJ1-3; TRBD1 matches 7 bases. The CDR3 consists of 17 residues. J lost 7 bases, V lost 0 bases, and 12 bases had no gene match. Germline CDR1 and CDR2: SGHDN and FVKESK. The CDR3 protein is CASSQEWVTGYQNTIYF. CDR3 nucleotides: TGTGCCAGCAGCCAAGAATGGGTGACAGGGTATCAGAACACCATATATTTT.

The rearrangement uses TRBV19 and TRBJ1-1; 7 bases fit TRBD1. The CDR3 is made up of 14 amino acids. Germline lookup yields CDR1 LNHDA and CDR2 SQIVND (reference sequence). V lost 8 bases, J lost 0 bases, and 6 bases stayed unmatched. The CDR3 DNA follows: TGTGCCAGTGCACCGACAGGGATGAACACTGAAGCTTTCTTT. Protein product: CASAPTGMNTEAFF.